The 15 T cell receptor beta chains below all came from one sample that was sequenced in a study of blood T cells in healthy people across ages. Next came a second PCR, run for roughly 6 to 11 cycles, which used a sample-barcoded 5' primer along with a J-beta primer mix. TCRdb reanalysed the 5' RACE reads using MiXCR and keeps one entry per CDR3 protein. The table includes fewer than 900,000 distinct CDR3 sequences, roughly 44% detected once. The sample consisted of blood. These receptors were collected from an older woman in good health.

This sequence joins TRBV27 and TRBJ2-3; D may be TRBD1 or TRBD2 (5 bases each). The CDR3 consists of 15 residues. CDR1 and CDR2 from the germline V gene are MNHEY and SMNVEV (reference sequence). Trimming removed 3 bases from V and 2 bases from J, with 12 bases in between. CDR3 in DNA: TGTGCCAGCAGTTTCGGCCCAGGGACCACAGATACGCAGTATTTT. Translating it yields CASSFGPGTTDTQYF.

This clonotype occurred a few times. The chain uses TRBV25-1 and TRBJ2-1, with 9 nucleotides matching TRBD1. This CDR3 has 15 amino acids. CDR1 and CDR2 (germline): MGHDK, SYGVNS. V lost 5 bases to trimming and J lost 4 bases; unmatched junction nucleotides: 6. CDR3 residues: CASSFRDRAYNEQFF. The CDR3 DNA sequence: TGTGCCAGCAGTTTCCGGGACAGGGCTTACAATGAGCAGTTCTTC.

This clonotype was counted between two and nine times. The chain recombines TRBV29-1 with TRBJ2-3, with D maybe TRBD2 (6 bases). Trimming removed 5 bases from V and 3 bases from J, with 9 bases in between. From germline, CDR1 is SQVTM and CDR2 ANQGSEA. The CDR3 contains 12 residues. The CDR3, as DNA: TGCAGCGTTATCCGGGGGACAGATACGCAGTATTTT. As protein: CSVIRGTDTQYF.

This clonotype was seen just once. The chain uses TRBV5-1 and TRBJ2-5; 8 nucleotides match TRBD1. The J call is in doubt because the DNA end fits TRBJ2-7 better. The CDR3 runs to 16 residues. Germline V lookup: CDR1 SGHRS, CDR2 YFSETQ. CDR3 nucleotides: TGCGCCAGCAGCTCGTTATCAGGGGGCGTTAATGACGAGCAGTACTTC. Amino acids: CASSSLSGGVNDEQYF.

In its sample, this clonotype was seen a few times. The chain uses TRBV27 and TRBJ2-1, with 7 positions matching TRBD2. The CDR3 totals 15 residues. The germline CDR1 and CDR2 sequences are MNHEY and SMNVEV (reference sequence). The V segment lost 6 bases and the J segment 0 bases; nucleotides outside the gene matches: 5. Here the CDR3 reads CASSLRLASYNEQFF. The CDR3 DNA reads as TGTGCCAGCAGCCTTAGACTAGCCTCCTACAATGAGCAGTTCTTC.

Comments on this clonotype: This may be a read error: a much more frequent sequence differs by one nucleotide. This sequence joins TRBV5-5 and TRBJ2-1; TRBD2 is a possible D gene (5 bases). V lost 0 bases and J lost 13, with 14 bases in between. The CDR3 covers 13 residues. Germline assignment: CDR1 SGHKS and CDR2 YYEKEE (reference sequence). The CDR3, as DNA: TGTGCCAGCAGCTTGGTCTGGGGAGAGACCCAGTTCTTC. It is translated as CASSLVWGETQFF.

This clonotype was seen a few times. This rearrangement joins TRBV20-1 to TRBJ2-1; TRBD2 agrees at 7 bases. The CDR3 contains 16 residues. Looked up from germline, CDR1 is DFQATT and CDR2 is SNEGSKA (reference sequence). V gave up 0 bases and J gave up 0 bases; unmatched junction bases: 5. Written as DNA, the CDR3 is TGCAGTGCTAGAGATCTCGGCGGGAGCTCCTACAATGAGCAGTTCTTC. Amino acids: CSARDLGGSSYNEQFF.

The sample holds a few counts of this clonotype. The chain uses TRBV12-3 or TRBV12-4 and TRBJ2-1; the D is unclear. Between the trimmed V and J ends, which lost 6 bases and 6 bases, there was a span of 6 bases. This CDR3 is built from 11 residues. CDR3 amino acids: CASREVNEQFF. CDR3 in DNA: TGTGCCAGCAGAGAAGTCAATGAGCAGTTCTTC.

This clonotype was found a few times. The genes are TRBV6-2 or TRBV6-3 and TRBJ2-3; 9 bases agree with TRBD2. Germline-derived CDR1 and CDR2 are MNHEY and SVGEGT. The CDR3 contains 14 residues. Trimming cost V 6 bases and J 4 bases; bases outside gene matches: 5. This chain's CDR3 is CASSGTSSADTQYF. The DNA of the CDR3 is TGTGCCAGCAGCGGGACTAGCTCAGCAGATACGCAGTATTTT.

This clonotype was seen a few times. The chain couples TRBV5-1 to TRBJ2-7, with 10 bases that match TRBD2. The CDR3 loop spans 16 amino acids. J lost 6 bases, V lost 4 bases, and 13 bases had no gene match. Germline CDR1 reads SGHRS; CDR2 reads YFSETQ. The CDR3 is CASSPTPSGSLSEQYF. CDR3 DNA sequence: TGCGCCAGCAGCCCGACCCCTAGCGGGAGTCTCTCCGAGCAGTACTTC.

In its sample, this clonotype was seen a few times. The chain is built from TRBV7-3 and TRBJ2-1; 13 bases are a match to TRBD2. The CDR3 length is 15 residues. The J segment lost 9 bases and the V segment lost 5 bases, leaving 7 bases of the junction unmatched. Germline assignment: CDR1 SGHTA and CDR2 FQGTGA. CDR3 in DNA: TGTGCCAGCAGCCCACGACTAGCGGGGGGTGGTGAGCAGTTCTTC. Residues: CASSPRLAGGGEQFF.

CDR3 DNA sequence: TGTGCCAGCAGCCAAGTCCAGGGGGCAAATGAGCAGTTCTTC. Amino acids: CASSQVQGANEQFF. The chain combines TRBV3-1 with TRBJ2-1, with TRBD1 matching over 8 bases. Germline V gives CDR1 LGHDT, CDR2 YNNKEL (reference sequence). V lost 1 base to trimming and J lost 7 bases; unmatched junction nucleotides: 3. The CDR3 contains 14 residues.

Comment on this clonotype: This clone may be a read error of a much larger clone one base away. The rearrangement joins TRBV6-2 or TRBV6-3 to TRBJ2-5, with a weak D call TRBD2 (6 bases). The J call may not be correct, given that the DNA end is closer to TRBJ2-7. This CDR3 contains 17 residues. CDR1 and CDR2 (germline): MNHEY, SVGEGT. The CDR3 coding sequence is TGTGCCAGCAGTTACTCGTCTAGCACGCCTAGCGTCTACGAGCAGTACTTC. Translated, it gives CASSYSSSTPSVYEQYF.

The V call is TRBV5-1, the J call TRBJ1-2; D is unresolved. Germline V lookup: CDR1 SGHRS, CDR2 YFSETQ. The CDR3 runs 14 residues. Trimming stripped 4 bases from V and 7 bases from J, with 17 bases between. This chain's CDR3 is CASSPGPGEGGYTF. The CDR3 DNA sequence: TGCGCCAGCAGCCCCGGTCCGGGTGAAGGTGGCTACACCTTC.

V and J are TRBV25-1 and TRBJ2-1, with 7 bases fitting TRBD2. Germline V gene data show CDR1 as MGHDK and CDR2 as SYGVNS. CDR3 length equals 14 residues. V dropped 3 bases and J dropped 3; count of bases not matched to a gene: 2. In DNA form, the CDR3 reads TGTGCCAGCAGTGATGGGACTAACTACAATGAGCAGTTCTTC. Its translation is CASSDGTNYNEQFF.